This T cell receptor (beta chain) appears in the sequencing data of a study of Graves' ophthalmopathy and Graves' hyperthyroidism. Study outcomes and limitations: The study's model predicted ophthalmopathy progression at about 64% sensitivity and about 72% specificity. A model built from 13 signatures distinguished ophthalmopathy from stable hyperthyroidism with roughly 90% sensitivity and about 80% specificity.

CDR3 length: 15 residues. J was trimmed by 10 bases and V by 0 bases; bases with no gene match: 4. Germline V gives CDR1 SEHNR, CDR2 FQNEAQ (reference sequence). This clonotype was recorded at least ten times. Its specificity is unknown. Amplification of TCR beta CDR3 regions used RNA transcripts. After a first-round RT-PCR with HTBI primers, a second-round multiplex PCR was run. TCRdb re-called the multiplex PCR reads through MiXCR, storing one row per CDR3 protein. The repertoire holds roughly 230,000 distinct CDR3 sequences, around a fifth seen once, with roughly 45% in the top ten. A duration under 3 months, NOSPECS ≥4, CAS ≥3 and moderate-to-severe activity characterized the donors with ophthalmopathy. Clinicians made diagnoses from clinical symptoms, serum thyroxine, TRAb, thyroid ultrasound and orbital computed tomography.

Sequencing was carried out using peripheral blood. The chain links TRBV7-9 to TRBJ1-6; TRBD1 aligns across 9 bases. The TCR originated in a woman in her forties or fifties with Graves' ophthalmopathy. The CDR3 sequence is CASSLATGGYSPLHF. In DNA form, the CDR3 reads TGTGCCAGCAGCTTAGCGACAGGGGGATACTCACCCCTCCACTTT.